Sequencing of this TCR beta chain was carried out in a study of tumor-infiltrating lymphocytes in oesophageal squamous cell carcinoma. TCRdb recomputed calls from the PCR reads with MiXCR, one row per CDR3 protein. There are almost 20,000 distinct CDR3 sequences in the sample; less than 45% occur only once, and roughly 38% lies in the top ten. The V gene's germline CDR1 is SGHTA and CDR2 FQGTGA. CDR3 length: 15 residues. V lost 5 bases to trimming and J lost 5 bases; unmatched junction nucleotides: 7. The chain links TRBV7-3 to TRBJ2-3; 10 nucleotides align to TRBD2. The sample consisted of esophageal tumor tissue. The clonotype originates from a male donor with esophageal squamous cell carcinoma. CDR3 in amino acids: CASSKAGGEIDTQYF. In nucleotides, the CDR3 is TGTGCCAGCAGCAAAGCGGGAGGGGAAATAGATACGCAGTATTTT.